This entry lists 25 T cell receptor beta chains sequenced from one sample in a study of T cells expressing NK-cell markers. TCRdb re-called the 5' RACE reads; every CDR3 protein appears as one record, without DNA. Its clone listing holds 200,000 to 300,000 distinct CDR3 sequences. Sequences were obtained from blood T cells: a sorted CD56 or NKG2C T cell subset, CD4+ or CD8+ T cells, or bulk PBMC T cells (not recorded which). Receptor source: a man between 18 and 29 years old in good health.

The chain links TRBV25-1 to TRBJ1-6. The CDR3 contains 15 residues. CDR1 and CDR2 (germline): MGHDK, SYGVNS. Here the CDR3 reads CASRDRDHRNSPLHF.

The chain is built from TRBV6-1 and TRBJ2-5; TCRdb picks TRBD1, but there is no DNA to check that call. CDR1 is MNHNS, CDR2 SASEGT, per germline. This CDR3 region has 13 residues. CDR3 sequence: CASRMGEGETQYF.

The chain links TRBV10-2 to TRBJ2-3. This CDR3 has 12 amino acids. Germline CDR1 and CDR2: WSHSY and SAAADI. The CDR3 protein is CASSVSGDTQYF.

The CDR3 region is CAISGTVSYEQYF. The V gene is TRBV28, the J gene TRBJ2-7; TCRdb outputs TRBD1, but without DNA this stays unchecked. The CDR3 consists of 13 residues. The germline CDR1 and CDR2 sequences are MDHEN and SYDVKM.

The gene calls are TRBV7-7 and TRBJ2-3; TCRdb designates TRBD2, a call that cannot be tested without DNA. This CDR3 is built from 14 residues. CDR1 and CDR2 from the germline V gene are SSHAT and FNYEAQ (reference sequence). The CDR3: CASSSASTPDTQYF.

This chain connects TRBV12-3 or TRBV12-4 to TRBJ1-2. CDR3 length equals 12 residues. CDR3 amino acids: CAISGLNYGYTF.

The CDR3 protein is CASSPTPGASNQPQHF. The chain has TRBV5-4 and TRBJ1-5; checking the TCRdb D call of TRBD1 is not possible without DNA. CDR1 is SGHNT and CDR2 is YYREEE in the germline V gene (reference sequence). There are 16 residues in the CDR3.

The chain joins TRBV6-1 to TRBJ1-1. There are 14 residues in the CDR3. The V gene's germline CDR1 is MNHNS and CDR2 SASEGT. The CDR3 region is CASSATWRSYEAFF.

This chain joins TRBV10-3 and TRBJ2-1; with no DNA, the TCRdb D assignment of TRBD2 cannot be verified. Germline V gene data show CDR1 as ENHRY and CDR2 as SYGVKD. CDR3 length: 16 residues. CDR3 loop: CAITERAGGSYNEQFF.

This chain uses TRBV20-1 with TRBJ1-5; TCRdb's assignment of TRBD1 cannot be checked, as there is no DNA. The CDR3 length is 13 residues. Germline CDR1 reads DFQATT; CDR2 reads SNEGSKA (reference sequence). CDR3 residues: CSAREGTGQPQHF.

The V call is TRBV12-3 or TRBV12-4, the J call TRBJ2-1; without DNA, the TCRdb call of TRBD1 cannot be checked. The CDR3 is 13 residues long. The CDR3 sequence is CASSAPGYNEQFF.

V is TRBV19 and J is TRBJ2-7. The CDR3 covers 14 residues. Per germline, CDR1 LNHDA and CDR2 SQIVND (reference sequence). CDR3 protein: CASSPARSSYEQYF.

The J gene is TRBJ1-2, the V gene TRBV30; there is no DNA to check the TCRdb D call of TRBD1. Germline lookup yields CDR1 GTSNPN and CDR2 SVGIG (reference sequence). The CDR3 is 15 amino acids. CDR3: CAWSETGGKGGGYTF. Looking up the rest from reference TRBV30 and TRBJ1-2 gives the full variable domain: SQTIHQWPATLVQPVGSPLSLECTVEGTSNPNLYWYRQAAGRGLQLLFYSVGIGQISSEVPQNLSASRPQDRQFILSSKKLLLSDSGFYLCAWSETGGKGGGYTFGSGTRLTVV.

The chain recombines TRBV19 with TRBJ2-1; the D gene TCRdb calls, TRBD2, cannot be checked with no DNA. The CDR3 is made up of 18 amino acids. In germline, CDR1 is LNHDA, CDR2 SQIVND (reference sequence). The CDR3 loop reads CASSMGTSGRALPNEQFF.

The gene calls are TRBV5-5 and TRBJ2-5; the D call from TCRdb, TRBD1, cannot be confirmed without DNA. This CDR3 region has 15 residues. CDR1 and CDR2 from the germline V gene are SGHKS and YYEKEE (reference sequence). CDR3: CASSLRRDRVETQYF.

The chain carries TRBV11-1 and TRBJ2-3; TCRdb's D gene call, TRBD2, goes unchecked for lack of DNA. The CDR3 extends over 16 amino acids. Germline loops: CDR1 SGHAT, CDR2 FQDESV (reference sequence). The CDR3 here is CASSSPGLVPVDTQYF. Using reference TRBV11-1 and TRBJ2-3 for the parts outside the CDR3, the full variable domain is EAEVAQSPRYKITEKSQAVAFWCDPISGHATLYWYRQILGQGPELLVQFQDESVVDDSQLPKDRFSAERLKGVDSTLKIQPAELGDSAMYLCASSSPGLVPVDTQYFGPGTRLTVL.

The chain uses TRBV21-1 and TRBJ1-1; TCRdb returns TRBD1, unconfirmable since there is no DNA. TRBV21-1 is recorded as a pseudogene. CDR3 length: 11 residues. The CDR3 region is CASGTRGKAFF.

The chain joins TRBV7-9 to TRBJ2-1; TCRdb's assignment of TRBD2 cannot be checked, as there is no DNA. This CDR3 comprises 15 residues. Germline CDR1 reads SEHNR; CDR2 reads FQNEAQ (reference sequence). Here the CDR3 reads CASASTGTSDTEQFF.

The CDR3: CASSLEGRDDNEQFF. The V and J genes are TRBV7-6 and TRBJ2-1; no DNA is available, so the TRBD1 call from TCRdb remains unchecked. Germline V gives CDR1 SGHVS, CDR2 FNYEAQ. CDR3 length: 15 amino acids.

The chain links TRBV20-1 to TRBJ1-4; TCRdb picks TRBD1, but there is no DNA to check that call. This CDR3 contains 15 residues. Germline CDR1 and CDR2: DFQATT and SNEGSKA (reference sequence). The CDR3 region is CSATLSGGTNEKLFF.

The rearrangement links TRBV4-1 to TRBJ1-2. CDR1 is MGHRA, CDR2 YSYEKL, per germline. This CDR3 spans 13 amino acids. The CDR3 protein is CASSQDSGYGYTF.

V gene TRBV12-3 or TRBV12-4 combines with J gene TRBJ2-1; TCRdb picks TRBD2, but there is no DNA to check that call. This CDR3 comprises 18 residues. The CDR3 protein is CASKRHEGRPHSYNEQFF.

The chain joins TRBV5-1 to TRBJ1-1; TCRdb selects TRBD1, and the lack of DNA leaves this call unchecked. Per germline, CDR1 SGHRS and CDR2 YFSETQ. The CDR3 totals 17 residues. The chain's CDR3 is CASSWTGGRRRNTEAFF.

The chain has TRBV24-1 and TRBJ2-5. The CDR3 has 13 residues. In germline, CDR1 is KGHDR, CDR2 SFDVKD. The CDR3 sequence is CATSVLGEETQYF.

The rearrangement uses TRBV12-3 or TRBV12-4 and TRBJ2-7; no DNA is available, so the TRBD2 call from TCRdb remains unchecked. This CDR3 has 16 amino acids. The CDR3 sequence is CASSLRTSGGSYEQYF.